This T cell receptor (beta chain) was identified in a study of blood T cell repertoires in COVID-19. Study background: Samples came from the United States, Italy and Spain, spanning acute and convalescent COVID-19.

CDR1 LNHDA and CDR2 SQIVND come from the germline V gene (reference sequence). Trimming removed 3 bases from V and 3 bases from J; junction bases left unmatched: 2. This CDR3 is 15 amino acids long. Only in-frame clones appear in the TCRdb table, and some are missing; sequencing was by immunoSEQ multiplex PCR. The data contain fewer than 150,000 clones, 85% of them singletons. The chain combines TRBV19 with TRBJ2-3; 11 bases fit TRBD2. This sequence was found in a human donor in a cohort sampled during active COVID-19. What was sequenced was peripheral blood. Here the CDR3 reads CASSMLAGGTDTQYF. The CDR3, as DNA: TGTGCCAGTAGTATGTTAGCGGGGGGGACAGATACGCAGTATTTT.